The following is a T cell receptor beta chain sequence with its context. The data belong to a study of CD8 T cells in Susac syndrome. TCR beta sequences were obtained from blood CD8+ and CD4+ T cells. Germline CDR1 and CDR2: DFQATT and SNEGSKA (reference sequence). This CDR3 is 14 amino acids long. Reverse transcription used roughly 0.45 to 1 ug RNA and random hexamers. immunoSEQ multiplex PCR amplified TCR beta CDR3 across 54 Vbeta, 13 Jbeta. Each CDR3 protein gets one entry after TCRdb re-called the immunoSEQ multiplex PCR reads with MiXCR. The table lists roughly 190,000 distinct CDR3 sequences, approximately 96% of them singletons.

The TCR comes from a human donor with Susac syndrome. V is TRBV20-1 and J is TRBJ2-5, with 9 nucleotides matching TRBD1. Sequenced: CD4+ T cells from PBMCs. The CDR3 is CSPGQGSLQETQYF. In DNA, the CDR3 is TGCAGCCCGGGACAGGGATCACTACAAGAGACCCAGTACTTC.